The 22 T cell receptor beta chains below all came from one sample that was sequenced in a study of T cells after yellow fever vaccination (dated by TCRdb to about 2019). Interpreted using the paper, the treatment or condition label stands for: live attenuated yellow fever vaccine strain. Receptor libraries were prepared by 5' RACE. Sequencing relied on an Illumina HiSeq 2500. TCRdb itself trimmed the public reads at Q25 with fastp, ran MiXCR and retained productive beta chains. Records with the same CDR3 protein are collapsed into one entry carrying the most frequent genes and DNA. This sample has approximately 610,000 distinct CDR3 sequences in its table, and less than 20% of those were observed once. The ten biggest clones cover 17% of the sample. Material: PBMCs, obtained 5 to 6 days after the first yellow fever vaccination. Receptors were obtained from a man in his late teens or twenties who received the YFV17D yellow fever vaccine.

This clonotype appeared a few times. The gene calls are TRBV5-1 and TRBJ1-2; 7 nucleotides align to TRBD1. The V gene's germline CDR1 is SGHRS and CDR2 YFSETQ. J lost 2 bases, V lost 4 bases, and 5 bases had no gene match. The CDR3 covers 14 residues. This CDR3 is CASSRRDRNYGYTF. The CDR3 DNA follows: TGCGCCAGCAGCAGGCGGGACAGAAACTATGGCTACACCTTC.

The V call is TRBV5-1, the J call TRBJ1-4; no reliable D call. This CDR3 spans 14 amino acids. Trimming pared 2 bases from V and 3 bases from J, leaving 8 bases between. Per the germline V gene, CDR1 is SGHRS and CDR2 is YFSETQ. The CDR3 sequence is CASSFYGSNEKLFF. CDR3 nucleotides: TGCGCCAGCAGCTTCTACGGATCTAATGAAAAACTGTTTTTT.

The gene calls are TRBV7-2 and TRBJ2-4; 7 nucleotides agree with TRBD2. V lost 8 bases, J lost 5 bases, and 3 bases stayed unmatched. The CDR3 is made up of 12 amino acids. The V gene's germline CDR1 is SGHTA and CDR2 FQGNSA. The CDR3 region is CASGGVENIQYF. The CDR3 coding sequence is TGTGCCAGCGGGGGGGTCGAAAACATTCAGTACTTC. Filled out from reference TRBV7-2 and TRBJ2-4, the complete variable domain reads GAGVSQSPSNKVTEKGKDVELRCDPISGHTALYWYRQSLGQGLEFLIYFQGNSAPDKSGLPSDRFSAERTGGSVSTLTIQRTQQEDSAVYLCASGGVENIQYFGAGTRLSVL.

This clonotype was observed at least ten times. The genes are TRBV4-3 and TRBJ2-3, with D tentatively TRBD1 or TRBD2 (6 bases each). CDR1 is LGHNA, CDR2 YSLEER, per germline. V lost 1 base and J lost 4, with 12 bases in between. The CDR3 length is 15 residues. In nucleotides, the CDR3 is TGCGCCAGCAGCCAAGTGGGGGGCCCTGCAGATACGCAGTATTTT. Translated, it gives CASSQVGGPADTQYF.

V and J are TRBV5-1 and TRBJ2-5, with D tentatively TRBD2 (5 bases). Trimming left V 3 bases short and J 1 base short, with 10 bases between. Germline V gene data show CDR1 as SGHRS and CDR2 as YFSETQ. The length of the CDR3 is 14 residues. The CDR3 DNA sequence: TGCGCCAGCAGCTCGGGATCGGCCCAAGAGACCCAGTACTTC. It is translated as CASSSGSAQETQYF. Full variable domain (remainder filled in from reference TRBV5-1 and TRBJ2-5): KAGVTQTPRYLIKTRGQQVTLSCSPISGHRSVSWYQQTPGQGLQFLFEYFSETQRNKGNFPGRFSGRQFSNSRSEMNVSTLELGDSALYLCASSSGSAQETQYFGPGTRLLVL.

A few counts support this clonotype. The chain is built from TRBV7-3 and TRBJ2-1; 9 bases agree with TRBD1. Germline values: CDR1 SGHTA, CDR2 FQGTGA. CDR3 length: 18 residues. V was pared by 7 bases and J by 3 bases, with 16 bases of the junction left unmatched. The CDR3 spells CASTMDRGDSPGYNEQFF. The CDR3 nucleotides read TGTGCCAGCACCATGGACAGGGGTGATTCTCCTGGCTACAATGAGCAGTTCTTC.

The V gene is TRBV20-1, the J gene TRBJ2-5; D might be TRBD2 (6 bases). V lost 3 bases and J lost 3, with 11 bases in between. Germline assignment: CDR1 DFQATT and CDR2 SNEGSKA (reference sequence). This CDR3 region has 13 residues. CDR3 DNA sequence: TGCAGTGCTAGCGGGAGACTAGAAGAGACCCAGTACTTC. Translated: CSASGRLEETQYF.

This chain links TRBV7-2 with TRBJ2-2; D may be TRBD2 (7 bases). CDR3 length: 15 amino acids. V lost 3 bases and J 6 bases, leaving 14 bases between the germline ends. Germline CDR1 and CDR2: SGHTA and FQGNSA. Written as DNA, the CDR3 is TGTGCCAGCAGCTTGGGGGGGGCTAAGGCCGGGGAGCTGTTTTTT. Protein sequence: CASSLGGAKAGELFF.

The chain uses TRBV5-1 and TRBJ2-7; D might be TRBD1 (6 bases). V lost 4 bases and J lost 9, with 17 bases in between. CDR1 and CDR2 (germline): SGHRS, YFSETQ. The CDR3 is 13 residues long. This CDR3 reads CASSGTTGPRQYF. The CDR3 nucleotides read TGCGCCAGCAGCGGGACGACAGGACCTCGGCAGTACTTC. The variable domain in full, with the rest retrieved from reference TRBV5-1 and TRBJ2-7, is KAGVTQTPRYLIKTRGQQVTLSCSPISGHRSVSWYQQTPGQGLQFLFEYFSETQRNKGNFPGRFSGRQFSNSRSEMNVSTLELGDSALYLCASSGTTGPRQYFGPGTRLTVT.

The chain combines TRBV10-3 with TRBJ2-1, with 7 nucleotides matching TRBD1. Germline lookup yields CDR1 ENHRY and CDR2 SYGVKD. The CDR3 spans 14 residues. J gave up 14 bases and V 0 bases, and 10 bases lay outside the gene matches. CDR3 nucleotides: TGTGCCATCAGTGAGTCTAACGACAGGGCCGGGGAGTTCTTC. It codes for CAISESNDRAGEFF.

J is TRBJ2-5 and V is TRBV27, with 9 bases aligning to TRBD2. The germline V gene encodes CDR1 MNHEY and CDR2 SMNVEV (reference sequence). J lost 5 bases, V lost 5 bases, and 12 bases had no gene match. The CDR3 has 16 residues. The chain's CDR3 is CASSPRSGGRRETQYF. In DNA form, the CDR3 reads TGTGCCAGCAGTCCTCGTAGCGGGGGCCGAAGGGAGACCCAGTACTTC.

This clonotype was recorded many times. This chain uses TRBV6-1 with TRBJ1-6; TRBD1 is a possible D gene (6 bases). The CDR3 is made up of 14 amino acids. V was pared by 6 bases and J by 6 bases, with 12 bases between. From germline, CDR1 is MNHNS and CDR2 SASEGT. CDR3 residues: CASSPDRLNSPLHF. The CDR3 DNA reads TGTGCCAGCAGCCCCGACAGGCTTAATTCACCCCTCCACTTT.

This clonotype was counted only a few times. V usage is TRBV9 and J usage is TRBJ2-7; 8 bases agree with TRBD2. The junction had 11 bases not matched to a gene; V was cut back by 4 bases and J by 5 bases. The germline CDR1 and CDR2 sequences are SGDLS and YYNGEE. This CDR3 is 15 amino acids long. This CDR3 reads CASSTLGTRGDEQYF. The CDR3 DNA is TGTGCCAGCAGCACCCTAGGGACGCGGGGGGACGAGCAGTACTTC.

This sequence joins TRBV12-3 or TRBV12-4 and TRBJ2-5; the match to TRBD2 covers 7 bases. The CDR3 runs 14 residues. Trimming cost V 3 bases and J 5 bases; bases outside gene matches: 6. CDR3 sequence: CASSFGGTVETQYF. The CDR3 DNA reads as TGTGCCAGCAGTTTCGGGGGGACGGTGGAGACCCAGTACTTC.

This clonotype was detected only a few times. The chain combines TRBV14 with TRBJ2-3; D ambiguous. The CDR3 is 14 residues long. V was pared by 0 bases and J by 6 bases, with 10 bases between. Germline CDR1 reads SGHDN; CDR2 reads FVKESK. Written as DNA, the CDR3 is TGTGCCAGCAGCCAAGACCATGGGAAGGATACGCAGTATTTT. Translating it yields CASSQDHGKDTQYF.

This clonotype was counted a few times. V gene TRBV7-9 combines with J gene TRBJ2-3; TRBD1 agrees at 9 bases. Germline V gene data show CDR1 as SEHNR and CDR2 as FQNEAQ (reference sequence). The length of the CDR3 is 14 residues. The V and J ends lost 10 bases and 2 bases, in that order; junction bases with no gene match: 7. In DNA, the CDR3 is TGTGCCACGTCCGACAGGGGGGCCACAGATACGCAGTATTTT. Its translation: CATSDRGATDTQYF.

This clonotype was seen only a few times. The chain joins TRBV29-1 to TRBJ2-1; TRBD2 agrees at 8 bases. The V gene end was trimmed by 6 bases and the J gene end by 9 bases; junction bases not matched to a gene: 4. Germline V gene sequence: CDR1 SQVTM, CDR2 ANQGSEA. The CDR3 spans 11 residues. The CDR3 spells CSVGGDGEQFF. In DNA, the CDR3 is TGCAGCGTCGGGGGGGACGGTGAGCAGTTCTTC.

This clonotype appeared many times. V gene TRBV12-3 or TRBV12-4 combines with J gene TRBJ2-5; 8 nucleotides line up with TRBD1. V dropped 4 bases and J dropped 5; count of bases not matched to a gene: 6. The CDR3 totals 14 residues. Here the CDR3 DNA reads TGTGCCAGCAGTTCCAGGGGGCTCGGGGAGACCCAGTACTTC. Its translation is CASSSRGLGETQYF.

CDR3 sequence (DNA): TGCAGTGCTGAGGGACCTTATAGCAATCAGCCCCAGCATTTT. This gives the protein CSAEGPYSNQPQHF. The chain employs TRBV20-1 and TRBJ1-5, with a possible D match to TRBD1 (5 bases). The germline CDR1 and CDR2 sequences are DFQATT and SNEGSKA (reference sequence). V was trimmed by 5 bases and J by 0 bases, leaving 11 bases between them. The CDR3 length is 14 residues.

This clonotype was found a few times. The rearrangement links TRBV7-3 to TRBJ1-3; D is ambiguous. The CDR3 covers 13 residues. Germline lookup yields CDR1 SGHTA and CDR2 FQGTGA. V was cut by 2 bases and J by 8 bases, with 10 bases left in between. The DNA of the CDR3 is TGTGCCAGCAGCTTAGGCCCACTGGACACCATATATTTT. Translating gives CASSLGPLDTIYF.

This clonotype was seen ten or more times. The rearrangement links TRBV7-3 to TRBJ1-1, with D maybe TRBD1 (6 bases). Germline V gives CDR1 SGHTA, CDR2 FQGTGA. V shed 4 bases and J shed 1 base, with 13 bases lying between them. There are 15 residues in the CDR3. The CDR3 nucleotides read TGTGCCAGCAGCTCTGGGGGCCGCGGGAACACTGAAGCTTTCTTT. It specifies CASSSGGRGNTEAFF.

The sample holds a few counts of this clonotype. The chain has TRBV7-3 and TRBJ1-6, with D perhaps TRBD1 (6 bases). V was trimmed by 5 bases and J by 5 bases, leaving 16 bases between them. Per germline, CDR1 SGHTA and CDR2 FQGTGA. The CDR3 is made up of 16 amino acids. The CDR3 loop is CASSPGGAGNNSPLHF. For the CDR3, the DNA is TGTGCCAGCAGCCCTGGGGGGGCTGGAAATAATTCACCCCTCCACTTT.